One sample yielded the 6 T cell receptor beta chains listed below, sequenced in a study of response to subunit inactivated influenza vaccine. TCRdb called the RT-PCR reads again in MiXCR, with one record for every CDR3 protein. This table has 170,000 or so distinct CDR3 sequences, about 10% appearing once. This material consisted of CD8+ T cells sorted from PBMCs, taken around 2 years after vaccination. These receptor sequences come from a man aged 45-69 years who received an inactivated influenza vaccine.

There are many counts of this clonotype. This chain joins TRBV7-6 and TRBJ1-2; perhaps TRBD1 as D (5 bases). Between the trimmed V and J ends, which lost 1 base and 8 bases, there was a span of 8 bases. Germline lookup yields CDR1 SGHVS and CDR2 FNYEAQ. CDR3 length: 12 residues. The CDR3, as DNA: TGTGCCAGCAGCTTAGGCAGGGACGGCTACACCTTC. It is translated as CASSLGRDGYTF.

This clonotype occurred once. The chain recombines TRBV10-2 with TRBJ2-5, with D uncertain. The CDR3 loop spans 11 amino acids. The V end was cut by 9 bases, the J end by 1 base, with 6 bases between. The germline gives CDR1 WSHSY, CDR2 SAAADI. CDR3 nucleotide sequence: TGCGCCAGTAAGTTCCAAGAGACCCAGTACTTC. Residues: CASKFQETQYF.

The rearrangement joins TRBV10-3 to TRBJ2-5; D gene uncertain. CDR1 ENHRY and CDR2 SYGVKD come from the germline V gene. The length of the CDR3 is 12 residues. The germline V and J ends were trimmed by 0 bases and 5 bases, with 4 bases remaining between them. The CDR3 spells CAISESSETQYF. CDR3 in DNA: TGTGCCATCAGTGAGTCGTCGGAGACCCAGTACTTC.

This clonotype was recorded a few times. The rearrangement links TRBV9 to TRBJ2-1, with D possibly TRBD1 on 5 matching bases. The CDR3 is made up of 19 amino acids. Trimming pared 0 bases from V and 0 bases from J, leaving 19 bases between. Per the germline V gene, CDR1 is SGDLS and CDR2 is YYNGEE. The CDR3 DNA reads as TGTGCCAGCAGCGTAGCAGGGTCCCCGGCGGATAGCTCCTACAATGAGCAGTTCTTC. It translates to CASSVAGSPADSSYNEQFF.

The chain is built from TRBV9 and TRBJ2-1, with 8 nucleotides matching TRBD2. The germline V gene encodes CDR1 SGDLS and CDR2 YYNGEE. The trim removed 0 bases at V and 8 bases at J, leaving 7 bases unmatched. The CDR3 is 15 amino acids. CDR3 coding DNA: TGTGCCAGCAGCGTAGAGGAAGGACTAGCATATGAGCAGTTCTTC. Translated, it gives CASSVEEGLAYEQFF.

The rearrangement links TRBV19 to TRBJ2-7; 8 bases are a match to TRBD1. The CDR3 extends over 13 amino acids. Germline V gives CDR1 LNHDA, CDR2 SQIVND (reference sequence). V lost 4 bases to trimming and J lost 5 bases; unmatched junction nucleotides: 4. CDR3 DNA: TGTGCCAGTAGTAAGACAGGGGTCGACGAGCAGTACTTC. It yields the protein CASSKTGVDEQYF.